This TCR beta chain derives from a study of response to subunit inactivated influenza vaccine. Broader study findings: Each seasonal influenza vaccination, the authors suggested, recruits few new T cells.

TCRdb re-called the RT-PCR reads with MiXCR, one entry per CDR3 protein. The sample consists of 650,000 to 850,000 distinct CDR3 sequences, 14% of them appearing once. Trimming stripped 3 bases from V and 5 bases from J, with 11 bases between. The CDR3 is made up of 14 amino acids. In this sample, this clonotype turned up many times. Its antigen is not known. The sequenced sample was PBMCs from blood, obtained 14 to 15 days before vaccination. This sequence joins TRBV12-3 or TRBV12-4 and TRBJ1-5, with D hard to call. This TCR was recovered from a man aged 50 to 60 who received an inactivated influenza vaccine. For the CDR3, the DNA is TGTGCCAGCAGTTTTGAGGGTTTGCATCAGCCCCAGCATTTT. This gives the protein CASSFEGLHQPQHF.